Presented here are 19 T cell receptor beta chains from one specimen sequenced in a study of response to subunit inactivated influenza vaccine. TCRdb reprocessed the RT-PCR reads via MiXCR and lists one record per CDR3 protein. The data hold 500,000 or so distinct CDR3 sequences, with 16% observed a single time. The sequenced sample was CD4+ T cells sorted from PBMCs, obtained 23 to 25 months after vaccination. Every receptor here comes from a man aged 45 to 70 who received an inactivated influenza vaccine.

V is TRBV5-6 and J is TRBJ1-2; unclear D gene. The V gene lost 3 bases and the J gene lost 7 bases, with 19 bases spanning the gap. Germline V gene sequence: CDR1 SGHDT, CDR2 YYEEEE. This CDR3 is built from 15 residues. CDR3 amino acids: CASSSITPRDIGYTF. The CDR3 bases are TGTGCCAGCAGCTCGATTACCCCGAGAGACATTGGCTACACCTTC.

V gene TRBV6-2 or TRBV6-3 combines with J gene TRBJ1-2, with D maybe TRBD1 (5 bases). CDR3 length: 15 amino acids. V was shortened by 6 bases and J by 0 bases, with 14 bases between the two germline ends. Germline assignment: CDR1 MNHEY and CDR2 SVGEGT. CDR3 nucleotides: TGTGCCAGCAGACCCCAGGGAATAGCTAACTATGGCTACACCTTC. Protein sequence: CASRPQGIANYGYTF.

The sample holds a few counts of this clonotype. The chain joins TRBV20-1 to TRBJ2-7; 10 nucleotides match TRBD2. CDR1 and CDR2 from the germline V gene are DFQATT and SNEGSKA (reference sequence). The CDR3 runs to 13 residues. V shed 1 base and J 9 bases; nucleotides not matched to a gene: 6. The CDR3 sequence: CSARVGLAGAQYF. As DNA, the CDR3 is TGCAGTGCTAGAGTTGGGCTAGCGGGGGCGCAGTACTTC.

This chain joins TRBV7-2 and TRBJ2-7, with D uncertain. V lost 3 bases to trimming and J lost 7 bases, with 13 bases between them. CDR3 size: 13 residues. CDR1 SGHTA and CDR2 FQGNSA come from the germline V gene. CDR3 DNA: TGTGCCAGCAGCTTCAGCAATCTAGAGGAGCAGTACTTC. Translating it yields CASSFSNLEEQYF.

This clonotype appeared once. This chain links TRBV12-3 or TRBV12-4 with TRBJ2-2; D remains unclear. The CDR3 spans 14 residues. Trimming took off 5 bases at V and 5 bases at J, with 12 bases between the two ends. The CDR3 here is CASSRHNLTGELFF. As DNA, the CDR3 is TGTGCCAGCAGTCGCCACAATTTGACCGGGGAGCTGTTTTTT.

The rearrangement uses TRBV11-2 and TRBJ2-3; unclear D gene. Germline V gene lookup returns CDR1 SGHAT and CDR2 FQNNGV. V lost 1 base, J lost 3 bases, and 8 bases lay in between. This CDR3 has 14 residues. The CDR3 DNA reads TGTGCCAGCAGCTTAGCACTGCCGACAGATACGCAGTATTTT. This gives the protein CASSLALPTDTQYF.

This chain links TRBV9 with TRBJ1-2; D possibly corresponds to TRBD1 (5 bases). This CDR3 contains 13 residues. CDR1 and CDR2 (germline): SGDLS, YYNGEE. V was cut by 0 bases and J by 6 bases, with 9 bases left in between. CDR3 sequence (DNA): TGTGCCAGCAGCGTAGTGGAGGGGAATGGCTACACCTTC. It encodes CASSVVEGNGYTF.

This clonotype was found many times. J is TRBJ1-4 and V is TRBV3-1, with D unclear. Trimming took off 0 bases at V and 8 bases at J, with 16 bases between the two ends. CDR3 length: 16 amino acids. The germline V gene has CDR1 LGHDT and CDR2 YNNKEL (reference sequence). For the CDR3, the DNA is TGTGCCAGCAGCCAAGATCCCCAAAAACTGGGGGAAAAACTGTTTTTT. Its protein is CASSQDPQKLGEKLFF.

This clonotype was recorded a few times. It is likely a read error, because the conserved phenylalanine at the end of the CDR3 is missing. The genes are TRBV18 and TRBJ2-7; D ambiguous. V was cut by 3 bases and J by 3 bases, with 9 bases left in between. Germline V gene sequence: CDR1 KGHSH, CDR2 LQKENI. This CDR3 region has 13 residues. This CDR3 reads CASSPGGDYEQYS. The CDR3, as DNA: TGTGCCAGCTCACCCGGCGGCGACTACGAGCAGTACTCC.

The chain employs TRBV20-1 and TRBJ1-2, with TRBD1 identical over 8 bases. Germline V CDR1 and CDR2: DFQATT, SNEGSKA (reference sequence). V trimming: 6 bases; J trimming: 7 bases; junction bases outside the gene matches: 19. This CDR3 comprises 16 residues. CDR3 DNA: TGCAGTGCCCCTCGGGGTAGCGCAGGGGGCGATGGTGGCTACACCTTC. Its protein is CSAPRGSAGGDGGYTF.

The table lists this clonotype with a few counts. The chain is built from TRBV7-9 and TRBJ2-7, with D tentatively TRBD1 (5 bases). The CDR3 spans 12 residues. The germline V gene has CDR1 SEHNR and CDR2 FQNEAQ (reference sequence). V gave up 5 bases and J gave up 7 bases, with 12 bases separating them. This chain's CDR3 is CASSERSGEQYF. CDR3 coding DNA: TGTGCCAGCAGCGAACGCTCAGGGGAGCAGTACTTC.

J is TRBJ2-2 and V is TRBV4-2; TRBD1 is a possible D gene (6 bases). Germline values: CDR1 LGHNA, CDR2 YNFKEQ. Trimming removed 4 bases at V and 0 bases at J, with 15 bases between. The CDR3 covers 17 residues. CDR3 loop: CASSLQGTPANTGELFF. As DNA, the CDR3 is TGTGCCAGCAGCCTCCAGGGGACACCAGCGAACACCGGGGAGCTGTTTTTT.

The chain joins TRBV7-6 to TRBJ1-1, with 7 bases identical to TRBD1. Unmatched junction bases numbered 11, after V lost 5 bases and J lost 2 bases. In germline, CDR1 is SGHVS, CDR2 FNYEAQ. This CDR3 contains 16 residues. The CDR3 reads CASSGGGGTANTEAFF. Written as DNA, the CDR3 is TGTGCCAGCAGCGGGGGCGGGGGGACAGCTAACACTGAAGCTTTCTTT.

This clonotype was seen repeatedly, ten times or more. The V call is TRBV4-1, the J call TRBJ1-1; D remains ambiguous. Germline assignment: CDR1 MGHRA and CDR2 YSYEKL. CDR3 length equals 16 residues. Trimming shortened V by 3 bases and J by 0 bases, and 14 bases separated the two germline ends. DNA for the CDR3: TGCGCCAGCAGCCATCAATATGTTCAGATGAACACTGAAGCTTTCTTT. Protein sequence: CASSHQYVQMNTEAFF.

This clonotype was detected a few times. The gene calls are TRBV29-1 and TRBJ2-5; D is possibly TRBD2 (6 bases). Germline CDR1 reads SQVTM; CDR2 reads ANQGSEA. V gave up 7 bases and J gave up 1 base, with 13 bases separating them. The CDR3 length is 13 residues. CDR3 in DNA: TGCAGCGACCGGAGCGGGTTCCAAGAGACCCAGTACTTC. Protein sequence: CSDRSGFQETQYF.

The chain couples TRBV6-1 to TRBJ1-2; 7 bases align to TRBD1. The CDR3 contains 13 residues. J lost 8 bases, V lost 0 bases, and 3 bases had no gene match. From germline, CDR1 is MNHNS and CDR2 SASEGT. Here the CDR3 DNA reads TGTGCCAGCAGTGAAGCGGGACAGTTCGGCTACACCTTC. Encoded protein: CASSEAGQFGYTF.

The chain combines TRBV10-3 with TRBJ2-7; 8 bases agree with TRBD1. Germline CDR1 reads ENHRY; CDR2 reads SYGVKD. Trimming at V came to 6 bases and at J to 6 bases, leaving 13 bases not matched to a gene. CDR3 length: 15 residues. As DNA, the CDR3 is TGTGCCATCAGACCGAGGGGACAGGCGAGCGGCGAGCAGTACTTC. Translating it yields CAIRPRGQASGEQYF.

The J gene is TRBJ2-5, the V gene TRBV9, with 8 bases fitting TRBD2. CDR1 is SGDLS and CDR2 is YYNGEE in the germline V gene. The CDR3 is 15 amino acids. The trim removed 0 bases at V and 5 bases at J, leaving 6 bases unmatched. This chain's CDR3 is CASSVGGGRFETQYF. CDR3 DNA: TGTGCCAGCAGCGTAGGGGGCGGGAGGTTTGAGACCCAGTACTTC.

In DNA form, the CDR3 reads TGTGCCAGCAGTTTGTCGGAGCAGCCCCAGCATTTT. It translates to CASSLSEQPQHF. The rearrangement links TRBV12-3 or TRBV12-4 to TRBJ1-5, with unresolved D. This CDR3 is 12 amino acids long. Trimming stripped 3 bases from V and 7 bases from J, with 7 bases between.